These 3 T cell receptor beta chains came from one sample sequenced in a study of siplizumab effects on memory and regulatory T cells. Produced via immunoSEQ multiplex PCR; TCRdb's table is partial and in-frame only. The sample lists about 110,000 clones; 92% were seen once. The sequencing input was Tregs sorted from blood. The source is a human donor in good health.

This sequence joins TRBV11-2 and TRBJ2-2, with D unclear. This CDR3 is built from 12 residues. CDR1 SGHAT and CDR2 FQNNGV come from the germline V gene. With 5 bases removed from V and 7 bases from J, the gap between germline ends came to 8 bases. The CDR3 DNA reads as TGTGCCAGCAGCAAATTTAGCGGGGAGCTGTTTTTT. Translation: CASSKFSGELFF.

CDR3 DNA sequence: TGTGCCAGCAGCCATCAGCGGGACTCCTACGAGCAGTACTTC. It codes for CASSHQRDSYEQYF. J is TRBJ2-7 and V is TRBV6-6, with 7 bases aligning to TRBD2. The CDR3 contains 14 residues. Per germline, CDR1 MNHNY and CDR2 SVGAGI (reference sequence). The V and J ends lost 6 bases and 0 bases, in that order; junction bases with no gene match: 5.

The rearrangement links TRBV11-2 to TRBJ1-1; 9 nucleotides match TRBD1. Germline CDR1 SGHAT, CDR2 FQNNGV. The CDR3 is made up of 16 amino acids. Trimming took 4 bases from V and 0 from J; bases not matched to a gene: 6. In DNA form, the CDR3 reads TGTGCCAGCAGCTGGGGACAGGGCGGACTGAACACTGAAGCTTTCTTT. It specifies CASSWGQGGLNTEAFF. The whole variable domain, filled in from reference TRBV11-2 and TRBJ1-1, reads EAGVAQSPRYKIIEKRQSVAFWCNPISGHATLYWYQQILGQGPKLLIQFQNNGVVDDSQLPKDRFSAERLKGVDSTLKIQPAKLEDSAVYLCASSWGQGGLNTEAFFGQGTRLTVV.